A single sample gave rise to the 4 T cell receptor beta chains below, sequenced in a study of shared clonotypes between healthy human individuals. Clones were sequenced by immunoSEQ multiplex PCR, and TCRdb holds only the in-frame ones, with some missing. The sample records approximately 2.5 million clones, over 85% being singletons. Sequences were obtained from naive CD4+ T cells from PBMCs. Subset indicated: CD45RA+ positively selected. Receptors originate from a man aged 18 to 30 in good health. Some clones in this sample may be carry-over from other donors' samples.

The chain recombines TRBV7-2 with TRBJ2-5; D is perhaps TRBD1 or TRBD2 (6 bases each). The germline V gene has CDR1 SGHTA and CDR2 FQGNSA. The V gene lost 3 bases and the J gene lost 5 bases, with 19 bases spanning the gap. The CDR3 totals 16 residues. Here the CDR3 DNA reads TGTGCCAGCAGCTTCAGGCTGGGGGGCCGAGGGGAGACCCAGTACTTC. Protein: CASSFRLGGRGETQYF. Using reference TRBV7-2 and TRBJ2-5 for the parts outside the CDR3, the full variable domain is GAGVSQSPSNKVTEKGKDVELRCDPISGHTALYWYRQSLGQGLEFLIYFQGNSAPDKSGLPSDRFSAERTGGSVSTLTIQRTQQEDSAVYLCASSFRLGGRGETQYFGPGTRLLVL.

To note about this clone: Other DNA sequences in the same sample also yield this CDR3. This chain joins TRBV9 and TRBJ2-1; D gene uncertain. The V gene lost 2 bases and the J gene lost 10 bases, with 10 bases spanning the gap. The CDR3 extends over 12 amino acids. Germline V gene lookup returns CDR1 SGDLS and CDR2 YYNGEE. The CDR3 coding sequence is TGTGCCAGCAGCGTCCCCGGCGGCGAGCAGTTCTTC. Translation gives CASSVPGGEQFF. The whole variable domain, remainder taken from reference TRBV9 and TRBJ2-1, is DSGVTQTPKHLITATGQRVTLRCSPRSGDLSVYWYQQSLDQGLQFLIQYYNGEERAKGNILERFSAQQFPDLHSELNLSSLELGDSALYFCASSVPGGEQFFGPGTRLTVL.

The V gene is TRBV5-1, the J gene TRBJ2-5; 9 bases are shared with TRBD2. V shed 0 bases and J 2 bases; nucleotides not matched to a gene: 11. Germline values: CDR1 SGHRS, CDR2 YFSETQ. The CDR3 length is 18 residues. CDR3 protein: CASSLVASTSGSQETQYF. The CDR3 region has the DNA TGCGCCAGCAGCTTGGTAGCCTCTACTAGCGGGTCTCAAGAGACCCAGTACTTC.

A remark on this clone: Other DNA sequences in the same sample also yield this CDR3. The chain combines TRBV7-3 with TRBJ1-1; no clear D gene. The CDR3 consists of 13 residues. Germline CDR1 SGHTA, CDR2 FQGTGA. The ends were cut back, 5 bases at V and 1 base at J, with 8 bases in the middle. CDR3 sequence: CASSLDRNTEAFF. CDR3 in DNA: TGTGCCAGCAGCCTCGACCGGAACACTGAAGCTTTCTTT.